This T cell receptor beta chain is from a study of T cell responses to AZD1222 COVID-19 vaccine. General study findings and limits: Receipt of two AZD1222 doses was followed by a rise in Spike-specific TCR breadth and depth. Females outnumbered males among donors, who were mostly white British; clonal diversity was possibly underestimated.

Deletions cut 0 bases from V and 3 bases from J, with 4 bases between. Germline V gene lookup returns CDR1 KGHSH and CDR2 LQKENI. This CDR3 comprises 13 residues. As regards this clone: Its antigen is unknown. This CDR3 is also generated by other DNA sequences in the sample.

Here immunoSEQ multiplex PCR was the method, and the copy in TCRdb shows in-frame clones only, minus some. The sample shows roughly 100,000 clones, around 90% of them seen only once. The sequence was obtained from an adult in good health. The sequencing here drew on peripheral blood, taken on day 0 of AZD1222 vaccination. The chain is built from TRBV18 and TRBJ2-3; D unresolved. For the CDR3, the DNA is TGTGCCAGCTCACCACCGGGAACAGATACGCAGTATTTT. This encodes CASSPPGTDTQYF.